The 30 T cell receptor beta chains presented below share a single source sample, sequenced in a study of blood T cells in healthy people across ages. Next came a second PCR, run for about 7 to 12 cycles, which used a sample-barcoded 5' primer along with a J-beta primer mix. MiXCR was run by TCRdb on the 5' RACE reads, yielding one entry per CDR3 protein. The sample holds some 780,000 distinct CDR3 sequences, 56% seen once. The sequencing sample was made of blood. The receptors here all came from a man aged 35-49 years in good health.

This clonotype was seen more than once but under ten times. This sequence joins TRBV9 and TRBJ1-1, with D possibly TRBD1 on 5 matching bases. Germline CDR1 and CDR2: SGDLS and YYNGEE. The length of the CDR3 is 14 residues. V lost 4 bases, J lost 4 bases, and 14 bases lay in between. The CDR3 DNA is TGTGCCAGCAGCCCGGCCCGGGGGTTCACTGAAGCTTTCTTT. Translating it yields CASSPARGFTEAFF.

The sample holds a few counts of this clonotype. V and J are TRBV3-1 and TRBJ2-6; the D gene is possibly TRBD1 (5 bases). Germline lookup yields CDR1 LGHDT and CDR2 YNNKEL (reference sequence). The CDR3 sequence is 15 residues long. Trimming took 3 bases from V and 4 from J, leaving 10 bases between them. The CDR3 reads CASSQAGLGANVLTF. The CDR3 DNA is TGTGCCAGCAGCCAGGCAGGGTTAGGGGCCAACGTCCTGACTTTC.

This clonotype was picked up many times. The chain couples TRBV15 to TRBJ2-1; possibly TRBD1 or TRBD2 for D (6 bases each). This CDR3 spans 17 amino acids. In germline, CDR1 is LNHNV, CDR2 YYDKDF (reference sequence). V lost 0 bases, J lost 8 bases, and 20 bases lay in between. CDR3 amino acids: CATSRDMGGLASDEQFF. CDR3 in DNA: TGTGCCACCAGCAGAGATATGGGGGGCCTAGCGTCCGATGAGCAGTTCTTC.

This chain uses TRBV27 with TRBJ1-2; the D gene is possibly TRBD1 (5 bases). Germline-derived CDR1 and CDR2 are MNHEY and SMNVEV (reference sequence). The length of the CDR3 is 12 residues. Between the trimmed V and J ends, which lost 10 bases and 8 bases, there was a span of 17 bases. The CDR3 loop is CATVSGREGYTF. CDR3 coding DNA: TGTGCCACCGTTTCGGGCAGGGAGGGCTACACCTTC.

A few counts support this clonotype. This chain links TRBV7-6 with TRBJ2-5; D is tentatively TRBD1 or TRBD2 (6 bases each). The CDR3 length is 14 residues. V gave up 2 bases and J gave up 4 bases, with 11 bases separating them. CDR1 and CDR2 from the germline V gene are SGHVS and FNYEAQ. This CDR3 is CASSLSGAGETQYF. In DNA, the CDR3 is TGTGCCAGCAGCTTATCGGGGGCGGGAGAGACCCAGTACTTC.

This chain joins TRBV6-5 and TRBJ2-3, with 7 bases aligning to TRBD2. Trimming removed 4 bases from V and 3 bases from J; junction bases left unmatched: 16. The CDR3 runs to 18 residues. CDR1 is MNHEY and CDR2 is SVGAGI in the germline V gene. CDR3 region: CASSSITPGLVQTDTQYF. CDR3 sequence (DNA): TGTGCCAGCAGTTCAATTACACCAGGACTAGTCCAAACAGATACGCAGTATTTT.

The table lists this clonotype with a few counts. This CDR3 reads CSASHRAGRSQGYEQYF. The DNA for the CDR3 is TGCAGTGCTAGTCACCGCGCAGGTCGCTCCCAAGGCTACGAGCAGTACTTC. This chain connects TRBV20-1 to TRBJ2-7, with D uncertain. V lost 3 bases to trimming and J lost 3 bases, with 24 bases between them. This CDR3 region has 17 residues. The germline V gene encodes CDR1 DFQATT and CDR2 SNEGSKA (reference sequence).

This clonotype was observed a handful of times. This chain links TRBV6-6 with TRBJ2-7, with 7 bases that match TRBD1. Germline V gives CDR1 MNHNY, CDR2 SVGAGI (reference sequence). Unmatched junction bases numbered 5, after V lost 5 bases and J lost 10 bases. CDR3 length equals 11 residues. The CDR3 region is CASSAGTEQYF. In nucleotides, the CDR3 is TGTGCCAGCAGTGCCGGGACAGAACAGTACTTC.

The chain is built from TRBV3-1 and TRBJ2-1, with 9 bases fitting TRBD2. Germline trimming cut 2 bases from V and 9 bases from J; bases unmatched to any gene: 8. This CDR3 is built from 15 residues. CDR1 and CDR2 from the germline V gene are LGHDT and YNNKEL (reference sequence). The CDR3 sequence is CASSQPAGGRGEQFF. The DNA of the CDR3 is TGTGCCAGCAGCCAACCAGCGGGGGGCCGGGGTGAGCAGTTCTTC.

This clonotype was detected a few times. V and J are TRBV4-2 and TRBJ2-5; possibly TRBD2 for D (6 bases). The germline V gene encodes CDR1 LGHNA and CDR2 YNFKEQ. The CDR3 contains 15 residues. The V gene lost 4 bases and the J gene lost 3 bases, with 15 bases spanning the gap. In DNA, the CDR3 is TGTGCCAGCAGCCTTGGCGGAGGGAGAGAAGAGACCCAGTACTTC. Its translation is CASSLGGGREETQYF.

The CDR3 here is CSAPLAGVYNEQFF. DNA of the CDR3: TGCAGTGCTCCTTTAGCGGGAGTTTACAATGAGCAGTTCTTC. The chain couples TRBV20-1 to TRBJ2-1, with 9 bases fitting TRBD2. V shed 5 bases and J 4 bases; nucleotides not matched to a gene: 6. This CDR3 contains 14 residues. Looked up from germline, CDR1 is DFQATT and CDR2 is SNEGSKA (reference sequence).

Worth noting for this clonotype: At one end, the junction sequence differs from germline, possibly due to a read error. The chain is built from TRBV6-1 and TRBJ2-6, with no clear D. Germline lookup yields CDR1 MNHNS and CDR2 SASEGT. The CDR3 is 11 amino acids. CDR3 coding DNA: TGTGCCAGCAATGAACCCAACGTCCTGACTTTC. This encodes CASNEPNVLTF.

This clonotype was seen more than once but under ten times. V is TRBV28 and J is TRBJ2-7; 9 bases align to TRBD1. The CDR3 sequence is 14 residues long. J gave up 2 bases and V 6 bases, and 5 bases lay outside the gene matches. Germline CDR1 and CDR2: MDHEN and SYDVKM. The DNA for the CDR3 is TGTGCCAGCAGGGGGGGACAGGGTGCCTACGAGCAGTACTTC. This gives the protein CASRGGQGAYEQYF.

This clonotype was seen a handful of times. V and J are TRBV7-9 and TRBJ2-7; possible D gene TRBD2, 5 bases. Germline V gives CDR1 SEHNR, CDR2 FQNEAQ (reference sequence). The CDR3 length is 15 residues. Trimming removed 2 bases at V and 2 bases at J, with 13 bases between. Here the CDR3 DNA reads TGTGCCAGCAGCTTACGAGCGGAGAATACCTACGAGCAGTACTTC. It codes for CASSLRAENTYEQYF.

V gene TRBV20-1 combines with J gene TRBJ2-7, with 10 bases fitting TRBD1. The V gene end was trimmed by 4 bases and the J gene end by 5 bases; junction bases not matched to a gene: 11. This CDR3 spans 15 amino acids. Germline V gene sequence: CDR1 DFQATT, CDR2 SNEGSKA (reference sequence). CDR3 nucleotide sequence: TGCAGTGCTACTAACCGGGACAGGGGACAAGACGAGCAGTACTTC. This translates into CSATNRDRGQDEQYF.

The V gene is TRBV20-1, the J gene TRBJ1-6; 8 bases agree with TRBD1. CDR1 and CDR2 (germline): DFQATT, SNEGSKA (reference sequence). The CDR3 consists of 13 residues. Trimming cost V 6 bases and J 7 bases; bases outside gene matches: 5. The DNA of the CDR3 is TGCAGTGCCAGGACAGGGCAAAATTCACCCCTCCACTTT. Translation: CSARTGQNSPLHF.

The chain employs TRBV7-2 and TRBJ1-2, with 8 nucleotides matching TRBD1. V shed 5 bases, J shed 4 bases, and the junction held 9 bases outside the gene matches. Germline CDR1 SGHTA, CDR2 FQGNSA. This CDR3 has 15 residues. CDR3 DNA: TGTGCCAGCAGCCCCCGGACAGGGATCTTCTATGGCTACACCTTC. It specifies CASSPRTGIFYGYTF. Together with reference TRBV7-2 and TRBJ1-2, the CDR3 gives the full variable domain: GAGVSQSPSNKVTEKGKDVELRCDPISGHTALYWYRQSLGQGLEFLIYFQGNSAPDKSGLPSDRFSAERTGGSVSTLTIQRTQQEDSAVYLCASSPRTGIFYGYTFGSGTRLTVV.

This clonotype was detected a few times. The rearrangement uses TRBV5-5 and TRBJ2-7; a weak D match, TRBD1 (6 bases). CDR3 size: 13 residues. Per the germline V gene, CDR1 is SGHKS and CDR2 is YYEKEE (reference sequence). The V end was cut by 0 bases, the J end by 5 bases, with 9 bases between. The CDR3 protein is CASSLDRVDEQYF. The CDR3 coding sequence is TGTGCCAGCAGCTTGGACAGGGTCGACGAGCAGTACTTC.

This clonotype showed up just a few times. The chain recombines TRBV20-1 with TRBJ2-4; 8 bases are a match to TRBD2. Germline V gives CDR1 DFQATT, CDR2 SNEGSKA (reference sequence). J gave up 1 base and V 6 bases, and 8 bases lay outside the gene matches. This CDR3 comprises 15 residues. CDR3 sequence (DNA): TGCAGTGCGGAAGAAGCGGGAGCGGCCAAAAACATTCAGTACTTC. This codes for CSAEEAGAAKNIQYF.

V and J are TRBV28 and TRBJ2-7, with D unresolved. The J call is uncertain, as TRBJ2-5 better fits the DNA end. CDR1 and CDR2 (germline): MDHEN, SYDVKM. CDR3 length: 12 amino acids. CDR3 sequence: CASVGNQETQYF. In DNA form, the CDR3 reads TGTGCCAGCGTCGGAAATCAAGAGACCCAGTACTTC.

The chain employs TRBV7-2 and TRBJ1-5; maybe TRBD1 (5 bases). Trimming took 5 bases from V and 8 from J, leaving 13 bases between them. Germline V lookup: CDR1 SGHTA, CDR2 FQGNSA. The CDR3 is 13 residues long. CDR3 residues: CASSRGSGEPQHF. The CDR3 DNA reads TGTGCCAGCAGCAGAGGATCGGGGGAGCCCCAGCATTTT.

This clonotype was picked up many times. The V gene is TRBV5-5, the J gene TRBJ2-5; D unresolved. With 0 bases removed from V and 2 bases from J, the gap between germline ends came to 8 bases. Germline CDR1 SGHKS, CDR2 YYEKEE (reference sequence). The CDR3 is 14 amino acids. CDR3 DNA: TGTGCCAGCAGCTTGGGACGTCTGCAAGAGACCCAGTACTTC. Translated: CASSLGRLQETQYF.

This clonotype was counted only a few times. This CDR3 reads CASRVDRGNQPQHF. The CDR3 bases are TGTGCCAGCAGGGTGGACAGGGGGAATCAGCCCCAGCATTTT. The chain recombines TRBV28 with TRBJ1-5; 10 bases map to TRBD1. Germline lookup yields CDR1 MDHEN and CDR2 SYDVKM. This CDR3 region has 14 residues. V lost 6 bases, J lost 4 bases, and 3 bases stayed unmatched.

V and J are TRBV5-1 and TRBJ1-5; the D is unclear. The CDR3 contains 17 residues. V was cut by 9 bases and J by 4 bases, with 26 bases left in between. Germline CDR1 reads SGHRS; CDR2 reads YFSETQ. CDR3 bases: TGCGCCACCAACCACGAGCCCTGGACGTTTTGGAATCAGCCCCAGCATTTT. Translating it yields CATNHEPWTFWNQPQHF.

The rearrangement joins TRBV14 to TRBJ2-7; 8 nucleotides match TRBD2. J lost 3 bases, V lost 3 bases, and 16 bases had no gene match. Germline CDR1 SGHDN, CDR2 FVKESK. The CDR3 spans 18 residues. This chain's CDR3 is CASSQGGGRRKPDYEQYF. As DNA, the CDR3 is TGTGCCAGCAGCCAGGGCGGGGGGCGGAGGAAACCAGACTACGAGCAGTACTTC. Full variable domain (rest looked up from reference TRBV14 and TRBJ2-7): EAGVTQFPSHSVIEKGQTVTLRCDPISGHDNLYWYRRVMGKEIKFLLHFVKESKQDESGMPNNRFLAERTGGTYSTLKVQPAELEDSGVYFCASSQGGGRRKPDYEQYFGPGTRLTVT.

This clonotype was found a few times. The chain joins TRBV6-1 to TRBJ2-1, with TRBD2 as a possible D gene (6 bases). There are 14 residues in the CDR3. CDR1 and CDR2 (germline): MNHNS, SASEGT. With 5 bases removed from V and 0 bases from J, the gap between germline ends came to 8 bases. The CDR3 DNA sequence: TGTGCCAGCAGTCGGGACTTCTCCTACAATGAGCAGTTCTTC. It yields the protein CASSRDFSYNEQFF.

This clonotype was counted once. The rearrangement links TRBV27 to TRBJ1-5, with TRBD1 identical over 7 bases. CDR3 size: 20 residues. CDR1 is MNHEY, CDR2 SMNVEV, per germline (reference sequence). V lost 2 bases and J lost 2; bases outside the gene matches: 18. The CDR3 here is CASSLTPMDRFRWCNQPQHF. The CDR3 DNA reads as TGTGCCAGCAGTTTAACCCCGATGGACAGGTTCCGGTGGTGCAATCAGCCCCAGCATTTT.

DNA for the CDR3: TGTGCCAGCAGCCGCCGGACAGGGGTAAGGGATCAGCCCCAGCATTTT. Translation gives CASSRRTGVRDQPQHF. The chain has TRBV13 and TRBJ1-5, with TRBD1 matching over 9 bases. The V gene's germline CDR1 is PRHDT and CDR2 FYEKMQ (reference sequence). CDR3 length: 16 amino acids. The J segment lost 5 bases and the V segment lost 5 bases, leaving 10 bases of the junction unmatched.

This clonotype was counted a few times. The chain combines TRBV4-2 with TRBJ2-3; D is ambiguous. In germline, CDR1 is LGHNA, CDR2 YNFKEQ. There are 16 residues in the CDR3. Trimming left V 1 base short and J 3 bases short, with 14 bases between. The CDR3 DNA is TGTGCCAGCAGCCAAGGCCCTAGACGCGGTACAGATACGCAGTATTTT. This translates into CASSQGPRRGTDTQYF.

The gene calls are TRBV5-1 and TRBJ2-1; 9 bases agree with TRBD2. CDR1 is SGHRS and CDR2 is YFSETQ in the germline V gene. Losses at the gene ends were 5 bases for V and 7 bases for J; bases not matched to a gene: 13. This CDR3 is 16 amino acids long. The CDR3 bases are TGCGCCAGCAGTTTACTACCTAGCGGGGTGGGGAATGAGCAGTTCTTC. It is translated as CASSLLPSGVGNEQFF.